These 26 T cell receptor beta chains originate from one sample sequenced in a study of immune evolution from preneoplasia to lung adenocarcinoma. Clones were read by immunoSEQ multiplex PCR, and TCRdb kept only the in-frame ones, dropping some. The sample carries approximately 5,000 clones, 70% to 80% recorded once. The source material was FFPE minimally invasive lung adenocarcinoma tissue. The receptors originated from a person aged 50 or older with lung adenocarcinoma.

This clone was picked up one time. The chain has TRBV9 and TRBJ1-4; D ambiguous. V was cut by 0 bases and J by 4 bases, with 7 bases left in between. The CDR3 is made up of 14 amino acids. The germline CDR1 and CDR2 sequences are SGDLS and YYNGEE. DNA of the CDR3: TGTGCCAGCAGCGTAGGGACTATTAATGAAAAACTGTTTTTT. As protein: CASSVGTINEKLFF.

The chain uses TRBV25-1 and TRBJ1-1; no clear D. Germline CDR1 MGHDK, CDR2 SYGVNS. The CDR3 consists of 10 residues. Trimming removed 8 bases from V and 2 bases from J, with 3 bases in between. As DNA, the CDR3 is TGTGCCAGCGGTAACACTGAAGCTTTCTTT. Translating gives CASGNTEAFF.

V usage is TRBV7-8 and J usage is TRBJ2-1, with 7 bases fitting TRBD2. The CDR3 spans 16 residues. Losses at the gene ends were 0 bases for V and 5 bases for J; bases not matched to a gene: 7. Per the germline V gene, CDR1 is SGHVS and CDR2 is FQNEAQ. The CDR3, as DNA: TGTGCCAGCAGCTTAGCGCGGGGGTCAGGGAACAATGAGCAGTTCTTC. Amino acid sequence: CASSLARGSGNNEQFF.

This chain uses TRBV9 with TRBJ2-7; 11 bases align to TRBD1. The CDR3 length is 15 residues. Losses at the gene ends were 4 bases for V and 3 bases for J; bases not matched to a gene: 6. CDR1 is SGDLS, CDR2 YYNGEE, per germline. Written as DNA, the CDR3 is TGTGCCAGCAGCCCCCAGGGACAGGGGGTCTACGAGCAGTACTTC. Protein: CASSPQGQGVYEQYF.

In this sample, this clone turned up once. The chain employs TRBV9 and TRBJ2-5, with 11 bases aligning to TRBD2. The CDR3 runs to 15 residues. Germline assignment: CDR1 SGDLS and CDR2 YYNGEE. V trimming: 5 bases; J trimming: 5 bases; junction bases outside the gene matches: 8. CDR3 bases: TGTGCCAGCAGTCAGACTAGCGGGATCGCGGAGACCCAGTACTTC. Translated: CASSQTSGIAETQYF.

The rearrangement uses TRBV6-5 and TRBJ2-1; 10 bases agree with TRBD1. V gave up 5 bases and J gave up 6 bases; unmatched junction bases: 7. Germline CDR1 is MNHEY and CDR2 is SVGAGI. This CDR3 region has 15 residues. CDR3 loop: CASSGGDRGGNEQFF. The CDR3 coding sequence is TGTGCCAGCAGTGGCGGGGACAGGGGAGGCAATGAGCAGTTCTTC.

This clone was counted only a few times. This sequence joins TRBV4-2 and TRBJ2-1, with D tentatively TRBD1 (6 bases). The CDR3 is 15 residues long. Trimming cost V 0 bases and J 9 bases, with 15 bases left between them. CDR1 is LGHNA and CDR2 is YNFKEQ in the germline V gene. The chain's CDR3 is CASSQDTGSTGEQFF. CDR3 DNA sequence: TGTGCCAGCAGCCAAGATACAGGGTCGACGGGTGAGCAGTTCTTC.

The CDR3 DNA follows: TGTGCCAGCAGTGGTCCCGGGACAGCCTACGAGCAGTACTTC. Encoded protein: CASSGPGTAYEQYF. J is TRBJ2-7 and V is TRBV2, with 7 nucleotides matching TRBD1. J was trimmed by 2 bases and V by 4 bases; bases with no gene match: 5. In germline, CDR1 is SNHLY, CDR2 FYNNEI. The CDR3 length is 14 residues. Looking up the rest from reference TRBV2 and TRBJ2-7 gives the full variable domain: EPEVTQTPSHQVTQMGQEVILRCVPISNHLYFYWYRQILGQKVEFLVSFYNNEISEKSEIFDDQFSVERPDGSNFTLKIRSTKLEDSAMYFCASSGPGTAYEQYFGPGTRLTVT.

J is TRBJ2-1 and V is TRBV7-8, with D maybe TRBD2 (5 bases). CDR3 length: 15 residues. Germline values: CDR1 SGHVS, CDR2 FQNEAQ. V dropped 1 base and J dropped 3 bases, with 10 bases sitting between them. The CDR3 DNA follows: TGTGCCAGCAGCTTAGGAGGAGGTCTCTACAATGAGCAGTTCTTC. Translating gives CASSLGGGLYNEQFF. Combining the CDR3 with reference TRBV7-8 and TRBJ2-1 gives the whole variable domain GAGVSQSPRYKVAKRGQDVALRCDPISGHVSLFWYQQALGQGPEFLTYFQNEAQLDKSGLPSDRFFAERPEGSVSTLKIQRTQQEDSAVYLCASSLGGGLYNEQFFGPGTRLTVL.

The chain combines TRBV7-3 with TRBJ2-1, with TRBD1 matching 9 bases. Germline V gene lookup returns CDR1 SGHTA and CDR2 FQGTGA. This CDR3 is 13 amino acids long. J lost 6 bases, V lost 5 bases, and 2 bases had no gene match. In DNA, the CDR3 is TGTGCCAGCAGCCCGGGACAGGGCAATGAGCAGTTCTTC. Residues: CASSPGQGNEQFF.

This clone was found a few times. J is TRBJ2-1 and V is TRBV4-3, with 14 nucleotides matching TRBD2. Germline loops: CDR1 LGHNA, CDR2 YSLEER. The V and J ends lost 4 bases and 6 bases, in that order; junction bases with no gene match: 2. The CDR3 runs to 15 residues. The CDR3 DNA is TGCGCCAGCAGCCGACTAGCGGGAGGGCCCAATGAGCAGTTCTTC. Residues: CASSRLAGGPNEQFF.

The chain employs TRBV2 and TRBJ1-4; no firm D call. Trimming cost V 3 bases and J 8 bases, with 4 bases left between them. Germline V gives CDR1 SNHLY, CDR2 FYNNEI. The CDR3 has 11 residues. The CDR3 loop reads CASSDEEKLFF. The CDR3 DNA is TGTGCCAGCAGTGACGAGGAAAAACTGTTTTTT.

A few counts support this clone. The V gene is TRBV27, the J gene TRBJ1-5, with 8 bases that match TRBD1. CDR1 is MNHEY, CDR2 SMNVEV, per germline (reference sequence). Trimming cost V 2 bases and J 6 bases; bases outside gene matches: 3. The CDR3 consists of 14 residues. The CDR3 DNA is TGTGCCAGCAGTTTACGACAGGGGCTTCAGCCCCAGCATTTT. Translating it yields CASSLRQGLQPQHF.

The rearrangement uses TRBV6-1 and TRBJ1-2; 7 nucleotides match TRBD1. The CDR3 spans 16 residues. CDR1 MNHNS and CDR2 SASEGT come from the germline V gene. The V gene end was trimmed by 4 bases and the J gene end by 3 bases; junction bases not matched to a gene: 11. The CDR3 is CASSARPGQKYYGYTF. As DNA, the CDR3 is TGTGCCAGCAGTGCAAGACCGGGACAGAAGTACTATGGCTACACCTTC.

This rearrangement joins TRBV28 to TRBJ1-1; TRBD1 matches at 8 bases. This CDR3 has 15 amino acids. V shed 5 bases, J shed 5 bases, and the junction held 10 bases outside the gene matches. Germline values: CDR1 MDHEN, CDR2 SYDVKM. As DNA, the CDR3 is TGTGCCAGCAGTCAAACCCCAGGGGGCTCTACTGAAGCTTTCTTT. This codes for CASSQTPGGSTEAFF.

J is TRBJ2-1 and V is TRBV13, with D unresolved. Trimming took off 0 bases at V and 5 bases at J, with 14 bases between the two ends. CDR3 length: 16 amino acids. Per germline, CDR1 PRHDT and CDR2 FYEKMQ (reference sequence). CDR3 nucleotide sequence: TGTGCCAGCAGCTTAGGCCCGATCCCAATTGACAATGAGCAGTTCTTC. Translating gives CASSLGPIPIDNEQFF.

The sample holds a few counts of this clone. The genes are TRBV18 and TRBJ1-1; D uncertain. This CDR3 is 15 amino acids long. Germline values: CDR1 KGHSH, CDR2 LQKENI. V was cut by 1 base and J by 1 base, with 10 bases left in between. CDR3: CASSPRQKSNTEAFF. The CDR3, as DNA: TGTGCCAGCTCACCACGGCAGAAATCGAACACTGAAGCTTTCTTT.

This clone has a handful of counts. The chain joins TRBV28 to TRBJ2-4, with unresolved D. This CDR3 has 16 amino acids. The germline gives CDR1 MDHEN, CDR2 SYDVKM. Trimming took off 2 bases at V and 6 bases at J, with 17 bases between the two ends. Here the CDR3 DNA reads TGTGCCAGCAGTTTAGGGTCCGCCTCGTATGTAAACATTCAGTACTTC. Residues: CASSLGSASYVNIQYF.

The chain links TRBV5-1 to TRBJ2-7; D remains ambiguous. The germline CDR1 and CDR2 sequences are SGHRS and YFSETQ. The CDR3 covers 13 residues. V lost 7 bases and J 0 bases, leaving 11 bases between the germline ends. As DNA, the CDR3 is TGCGCCAGCGGGCACACGAGCTCCTACGAGCAGTACTTC. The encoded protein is CASGHTSSYEQYF.

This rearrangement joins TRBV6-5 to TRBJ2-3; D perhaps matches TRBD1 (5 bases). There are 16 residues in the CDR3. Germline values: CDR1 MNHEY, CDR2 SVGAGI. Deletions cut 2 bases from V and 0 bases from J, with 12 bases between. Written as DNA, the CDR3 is TGTGCCAGCAGTTACAGGGGCATTACTAGCACAGATACGCAGTATTTT. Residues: CASSYRGITSTDTQYF.

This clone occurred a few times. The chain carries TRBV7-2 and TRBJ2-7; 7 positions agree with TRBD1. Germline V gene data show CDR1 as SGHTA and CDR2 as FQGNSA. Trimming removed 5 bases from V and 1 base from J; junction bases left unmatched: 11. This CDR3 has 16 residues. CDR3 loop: CASSPAPGQTSYEQYF. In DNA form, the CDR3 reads TGTGCCAGCAGCCCCGCTCCGGGACAGACTTCCTACGAGCAGTACTTC.

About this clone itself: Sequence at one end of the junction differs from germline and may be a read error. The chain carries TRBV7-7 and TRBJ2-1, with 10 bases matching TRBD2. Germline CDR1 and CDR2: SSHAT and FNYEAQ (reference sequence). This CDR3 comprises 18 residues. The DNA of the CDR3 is TGTGCTAGCAGCTTAGGGGAGACTAGCGGGCAAGCCTACAATGAGCAGTTCTTC. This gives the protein CASSLGETSGQAYNEQFF.

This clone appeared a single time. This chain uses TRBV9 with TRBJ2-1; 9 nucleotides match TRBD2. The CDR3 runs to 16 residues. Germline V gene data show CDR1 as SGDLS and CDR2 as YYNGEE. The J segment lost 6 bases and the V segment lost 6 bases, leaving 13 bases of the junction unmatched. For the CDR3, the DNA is TGTGCCAGCACCCTATCCGGGGGGCGGGAGGGCAATGAGCAGTTCTTC. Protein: CASTLSGGREGNEQFF.

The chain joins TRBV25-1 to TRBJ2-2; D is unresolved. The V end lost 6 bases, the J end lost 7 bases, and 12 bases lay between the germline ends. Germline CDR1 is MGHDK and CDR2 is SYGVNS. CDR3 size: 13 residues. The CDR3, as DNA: TGTGCCAGCAGCATCCTCCCTAACGGGGAGCTGTTTTTT. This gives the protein CASSILPNGELFF.

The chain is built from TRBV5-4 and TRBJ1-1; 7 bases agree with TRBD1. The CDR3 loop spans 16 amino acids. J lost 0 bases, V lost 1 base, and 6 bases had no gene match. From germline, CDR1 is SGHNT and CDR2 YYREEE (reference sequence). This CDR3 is CASSLFETGLNTEAFF. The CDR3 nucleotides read TGTGCCAGCAGCTTGTTCGAGACAGGGCTGAACACTGAAGCTTTCTTT.

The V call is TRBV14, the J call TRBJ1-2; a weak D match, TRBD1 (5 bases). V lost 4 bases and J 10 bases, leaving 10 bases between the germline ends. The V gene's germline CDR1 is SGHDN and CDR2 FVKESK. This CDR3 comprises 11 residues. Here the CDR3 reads CASSRGGDYTF. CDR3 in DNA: TGTGCCAGCAGCCGGGGGGGGGACTACACCTTC.